The 21 T cell receptor beta chains reported below all come from one sample, sequenced in a study of tumor and adjacent non-tumor tissue in lung cancer. This sample's RNA came from whole unsorted tissue. This non-tumor lung sample came from over 3 cm beyond the tumor edge. TCRbeta libraries were built with three rounds of nested PCR, modified from ARM-PCR. TCRdb fed the multiplex PCR reads into MiXCR, producing one record per CDR3 protein. The sample lists 80,000 to 100,000 distinct CDR3 sequences, about 80% occurring once. Input material: distant non-tumor lung tissue. The origin of the receptors is a man aged 55 to 70 with small cell lung cancer.

Of note for this clonotype: This CDR3 is missing its conserved last phenylalanine or tryptophan, likely due to a read error. V gene TRBV11-2 combines with J gene TRBJ2-1; 9 bases line up with TRBD2. Germline CDR1 and CDR2: SGHAT and FQNNGV. V lost 1 base to trimming and J lost 13 bases; unmatched junction nucleotides: 20. This CDR3 is 18 amino acids long. CDR3: CASSLGVAGDYYYSEQFL. DNA of the CDR3: TGTGCCAGCAGCTTAGGAGTAGCGGGAGACTACTACTACAGTGAACAGTTCTTA.

Comments on this clonotype: With a much larger clone just one base away, this may be a read error. The genes are TRBV20-1 and TRBJ1-1; 10 bases are shared with TRBD1. Germline V gives CDR1 DFQATT, CDR2 SNEGSKA (reference sequence). J lost 5 bases, V lost 7 bases, and 10 bases had no gene match. The CDR3 covers 14 residues. The CDR3 DNA reads TGCAGTGATTGGGGACAGGGGTCGGTGACTGAAGCTTTCTTT. It specifies CSDWGQGSVTEAFF.

This clonotype was observed a single time. Sequence at one end of the junction differs from germline and may be a read error. The CDR3: CGSSLLKGGLEVFF. The CDR3 nucleotides read TGTGGCAGCAGTTTATTAAAGGGGGGGCTTGAAGTTTTCTTT. This chain connects TRBV28 to TRBJ1-1; tentative D call: TRBD1 (6 bases). The CDR3 spans 14 residues. CDR1 and CDR2 (germline): MDHEN, SYDVKM.

Points on this clonotype: The junction and the germline gene differ at one end; a read error may be behind it. This chain uses TRBV5-6 with TRBJ1-1, with D maybe TRBD1 (5 bases). Germline V gene sequence: CDR1 SGHDT, CDR2 YYEEEE. There are 16 residues in the CDR3. In nucleotides, the CDR3 is TGTGCCAGCAGCTTGGCATCCGCGACAGCGAACACTGAAGCTCTCTTT. Translating gives CASSLASATANTEALF.

Of note for this clonotype: The junction departs from the called germline gene at one end, perhaps through a read error. J is TRBJ2-1 and V is TRBV4-2, with 7 bases identical to TRBD2. Germline values: CDR1 LGHNA, CDR2 YNFKEQ. The CDR3 sequence is 17 residues long. The DNA of the CDR3 is TGTGCCAGCAGCCCTCGGAGCCTGACTAGTGGGAGGGGTGAGCGGTTCTTC. Translation: CASSPRSLTSGRGERFF.

This clonotype was observed a handful of times. CDR3: CASTVGRMYEQYF. The CDR3 nucleotides read TGTGCCAGCACCGTGGGCAGGATGTACGAGCAGTACTTC. The chain employs TRBV2 and TRBJ2-7, with D hard to call. V lost 7 bases, J lost 4 bases, and 14 bases lay in between. This CDR3 is 13 amino acids long. CDR1 is SNHLY and CDR2 is FYNNEI in the germline V gene.

On this clonotype: One end of the junction is discordant with germline, which a read error may explain. The rearrangement links TRBV10-2 to TRBJ1-2; the D gene is possibly TRBD1 (5 bases). The CDR3 has 13 residues. CDR1 is WSHSY, CDR2 SAAADI, per germline. The CDR3 DNA reads as TGCGCCAGCAGTGACTCCTGGGGCAATGGCTACACTTTC. Encoded protein: CASSDSWGNGYTF.

About this clonotype itself: Germline and junction disagree at one end, which may indicate a read error. This sequence joins TRBV4-1 and TRBJ2-7; the D gene could be TRBD1 or TRBD2 (5 bases each). Germline V lookup: CDR1 MGHRA, CDR2 YSYEKL. The CDR3 has 17 amino acids. The CDR3, as DNA: TGCGCCAGCAGTCAAGCCATGAAGGGGACGGACTCCTACGAGCGGTACTTC. Protein product: CASSQAMKGTDSYERYF.

This clonotype appeared a single time. The chain is built from TRBV6-5 and TRBJ2-1, with 11 nucleotides matching TRBD2. This CDR3 has 17 amino acids. Germline V lookup: CDR1 MNHEY, CDR2 SVGAGI. J gave up 12 bases and V 1 base, and 14 bases lay outside the gene matches. This CDR3 reads CASSYLIWGLADDVQFF. The CDR3 DNA follows: TGTGCCAGCAGTTACTTGATCTGGGGACTAGCGGACGATGTGCAGTTCTTC.

With regard to this clonotype: A read error is possible here, since a much larger clone lies one base away. The rearrangement joins TRBV20-1 to TRBJ2-7; D not certain. CDR1 is DFQATT and CDR2 is SNEGSKA in the germline V gene (reference sequence). The length of the CDR3 is 13 residues. The V gene lost 7 bases and the J gene lost 0 bases, with 13 bases spanning the gap. The DNA for the CDR3 is TGCAGTGTTAGGTTACTTGACTCCTACGAGCAGTACTTC. This sequence encodes CSVRLLDSYEQYF.

This clonotype showed up just once. The germline gene is not matched at one end of the junction; a read error may be the cause. The V and J genes are TRBV28 and TRBJ2-7; the match to TRBD1 covers 11 bases. CDR1 is MDHEN, CDR2 SYDVKM, per germline. This CDR3 region has 14 residues. CDR3 DNA sequence: TGTACCAGCAGGGGACAGGGGGTCTCCTACGAGCAGTATTTC. Its translation is CTSRGQGVSYEQYF.

The rearrangement links TRBV29-1 to TRBJ2-7; possible D gene TRBD2, 5 bases. The CDR3 loop spans 15 amino acids. Germline values: CDR1 SQVTM, CDR2 ANQGSEA. Trimming stripped 4 bases from V and 7 bases from J, with 23 bases between. The CDR3 DNA reads TGCAGCGTTGCCTCGACGTCACTTGCGGGTAGAGAGCAGTACTTC. It specifies CSVASTSLAGREQYF.

This clonotype was picked up many times. V is TRBV10-3 and J is TRBJ1-2; D may be TRBD1 (5 bases). CDR3 size: 11 residues. Trimming took off 10 bases at V and 9 bases at J, with 15 bases between the two ends. The germline V gene has CDR1 ENHRY and CDR2 SYGVKD. The CDR3 DNA is TGTGCCAGCGGGACGGATCAAAGCTACACCTTC. This encodes CASGTDQSYTF.

This clonotype was detected ten times or more. DNA for the CDR3: TGTGCCAGCAGCTCCCGCCAAGGGGGGGGACGTGACACTGAAGCTTTCTTT. This gives the protein CASSSRQGGGRDTEAFF. The chain is built from TRBV6-1 and TRBJ1-1, with D possibly matching TRBD1 (6 bases). V was shortened by 6 bases and J by 3 bases, with 23 bases between the two germline ends. This CDR3 has 17 amino acids. Looked up from germline, CDR1 is MNHNS and CDR2 is SASEGT.

Of note for this clonotype: Mismatch with germline at one junction end may stem from a read error. This chain joins TRBV20-1 and TRBJ1-2; no definite D call. The CDR3 has 12 residues. Germline CDR1 DFQATT, CDR2 SNEGSKA (reference sequence). In DNA form, the CDR3 reads TGTAGTACTCCTCCTGCGGGAGATGGCTACACCTTC. It encodes CSTPPAGDGYTF.

V is TRBV24-1 and J is TRBJ1-2; TRBD1 matches 8 bases. J was trimmed by 6 bases and V by 3 bases; bases with no gene match: 11. Germline values: CDR1 KGHDR, CDR2 SFDVKD. This CDR3 is 16 amino acids long. The CDR3 protein is CATSDARQGKSHGYTF. The CDR3, as DNA: TGTGCCACCAGTGATGCCCGACAGGGGAAAAGCCATGGCTACACCTTC.

This clonotype showed up just a few times. Possible read error: a much larger clone is one base away. The rearrangement links TRBV5-6 to TRBJ1-1; tentatively, D is TRBD1 (6 bases). The V end lost 0 bases, the J end lost 8 bases, and 14 bases lay between the germline ends. Germline V gene lookup returns CDR1 SGHDT and CDR2 YYEEEE. The CDR3 is made up of 14 amino acids. The CDR3 nucleotides are TGTGCCAGCAGCTTGGTCCCAACCGGGACAGAAGCTTTCTTT. Protein sequence: CASSLVPTGTEAFF.

V gene TRBV20-1 combines with J gene TRBJ1-6; D is perhaps TRBD1 (6 bases). The V end was cut by 7 bases, the J end by 10 bases, with 17 bases between. Per germline, CDR1 DFQATT and CDR2 SNEGSKA (reference sequence). The CDR3 runs to 13 residues. The CDR3 sequence is CSVLGASESPLHF. The CDR3 nucleotides are TGCAGTGTATTGGGGGCGTCGGAATCACCCCTCCACTTT.

Points on this clonotype: No conserved phenylalanine or tryptophan ends this CDR3, so it is likely a read error. The chain joins TRBV28 to TRBJ1-1; TRBD1 is a possible D gene (6 bases). The CDR3 covers 14 residues. Germline CDR1 MDHEN, CDR2 SYDVKM. V dropped 3 bases and J dropped 11 bases, with 19 bases sitting between them. This chain's CDR3 is CASSLLKGGVDAFS. The CDR3 region has the DNA TGTGCCAGCAGTTTGTTAAAGGGGGGGGTTGATGCTTTCTCT.

V gene TRBV5-4 combines with J gene TRBJ2-2; maybe TRBD2 (6 bases). The length of the CDR3 is 14 residues. V shed 5 bases and J shed 8 bases, with 16 bases lying between them. Per the germline V gene, CDR1 is SGHNT and CDR2 is YYREEE (reference sequence). CDR3 sequence reads: CASSSDYSSGELFF. The CDR3, as DNA: TGTGCCAGCAGTTCGGACTACAGTTCGGGGGAGCTGTTTTTT. Full variable domain (rest looked up from reference TRBV5-4 and TRBJ2-2): ETGVTQSPTHLIKTRGQQVTLRCSSQSGHNTVSWYQQALGQGPQFIFQYYREEENGRGNFPPRFSGLQFPNYSSELNVNALELDDSALYLCASSSDYSSGELFFGEGSRLTVL.

This clonotype appeared many times. V and J are TRBV4-1 and TRBJ1-5; perhaps TRBD1 as D (5 bases). CDR1 is MGHRA, CDR2 YSYEKL, per germline. V dropped 0 bases and J dropped 9 bases, with 15 bases sitting between them. The CDR3 is made up of 15 amino acids. The CDR3: CASSQEETGVRPQHF. In DNA form, the CDR3 reads TGCGCCAGCAGCCAAGAGGAAACAGGTGTTCGGCCCCAGCATTTT.